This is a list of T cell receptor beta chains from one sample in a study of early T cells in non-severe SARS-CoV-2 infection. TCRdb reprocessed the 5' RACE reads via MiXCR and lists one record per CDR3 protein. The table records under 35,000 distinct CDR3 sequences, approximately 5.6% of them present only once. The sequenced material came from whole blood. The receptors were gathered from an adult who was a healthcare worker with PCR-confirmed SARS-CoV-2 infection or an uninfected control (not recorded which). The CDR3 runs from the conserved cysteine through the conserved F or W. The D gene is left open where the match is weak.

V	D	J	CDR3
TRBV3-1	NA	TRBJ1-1	CASSQGIPNTEAFF
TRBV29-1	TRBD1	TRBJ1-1	CSATDRANTEAFF
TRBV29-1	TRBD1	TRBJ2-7	CSVWDREPYEQYF
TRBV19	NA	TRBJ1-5	CASSNLAGGNQPQHF
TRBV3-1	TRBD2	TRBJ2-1	CASSPGTSGRTEQFF
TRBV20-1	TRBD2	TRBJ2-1	CSARGWGLAGPTDYNEQFF
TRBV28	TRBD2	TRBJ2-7	CASSPPAAGVSEQYF
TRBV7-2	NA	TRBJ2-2	CASSLRGAGSNTGELFF
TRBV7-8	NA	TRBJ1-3	CASSFPTTGNTIYF
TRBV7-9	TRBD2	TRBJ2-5	CASSPGLAEETQYF
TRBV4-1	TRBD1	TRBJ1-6	CASSRYSPSGTETNSPLHF
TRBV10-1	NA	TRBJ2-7	CASSNRRGFNSYEQYF
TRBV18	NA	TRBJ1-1	CASSPPNRRDTEAFF
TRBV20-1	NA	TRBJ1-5	CSASRRNQPQHF
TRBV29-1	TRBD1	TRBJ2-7	CSVEFRDRGYEQYF
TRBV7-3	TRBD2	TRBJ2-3	CASSLTFRASGSTDTQYF
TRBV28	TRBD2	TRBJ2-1	CASGGGPYNEQFF
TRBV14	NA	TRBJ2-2	CASSQGGNTGELFF
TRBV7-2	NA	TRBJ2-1	CASSGTASYNEQFF
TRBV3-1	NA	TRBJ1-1	CASSQADTEAFF
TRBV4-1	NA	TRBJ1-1	CASSQGNLGTEAFF
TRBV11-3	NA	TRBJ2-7	CASSFRRGAYEQYF
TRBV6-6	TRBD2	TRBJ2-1	CASRLRAGGNEQFF
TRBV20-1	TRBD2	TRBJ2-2	CSAPWTSGSSGELFF
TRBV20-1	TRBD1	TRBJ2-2	CSARGSFRGTGELLF
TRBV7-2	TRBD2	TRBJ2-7	CASRSAPGGYEQYF
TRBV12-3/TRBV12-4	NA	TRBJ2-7	CASSTGGNSYEQYF
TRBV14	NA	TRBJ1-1	CASSQGTRVNTEAFF
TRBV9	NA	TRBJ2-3	CASSPLDRTDTQYF
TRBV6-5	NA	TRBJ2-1	CASSKGQGHNEQFF